This T cell receptor beta chain emerged from a study of T cell changes during pregnancy in multiple sclerosis. Assay used: immunoSEQ multiplex PCR; TCRdb lists only in-frame clones, some missing. Among some 58,000 clones, around 96% were seen once, and the ten largest hold 2% to 2.5%. From germline, CDR1 is SEHNR and CDR2 FQNEAQ (reference sequence). Trimming took off 5 bases at V and 4 bases at J, with 10 bases between the two ends. This CDR3 has 13 residues. The specimen comprised CD8+ T cells from peripheral blood mononuclear cells, sampled after pregnancy. The sequence was collected from a female donor with multiple sclerosis, enrolled in a pregnancy study. The V call is TRBV7-9, the J call TRBJ2-3; D not resolved. CDR3 sequence (DNA): TGTGCCAGCAGCCCACCTCTATCAGATACGCAGTATTTT. Translating it yields CASSPPLSDTQYF.